Here is one T cell receptor beta chain with its context. V was pared by 4 bases and J by 8 bases, with 8 bases of the junction left unmatched. This CDR3 contains 16 residues. Germline CDR1 reads SGHNT; CDR2 reads YYREEE (reference sequence). The data originate from a study of blood T cell repertoires in COVID-19. Study-level background: PBMCs, B-cell-depleted T cells, or T cells provided the cDNA or gDNA that made up the material.

Measured with immunoSEQ multiplex PCR; TCRdb has only the in-frame clones, and not every one. The sample includes about 300,000 clones, 90% of them seen just once. The sample taken for sequencing was PBMCs or T cells enriched from blood (not recorded which). This TCR derives from a woman between 18 and 29 years old with acute COVID-19. The V and J genes are TRBV5-4 and TRBJ2-1, with 14 positions matching TRBD2. The CDR3 loop is CASSTGTSGRLDEQFF. The DNA for the CDR3 is TGTGCCAGCAGCACCGGGACTAGCGGGAGACTCGATGAGCAGTTCTTC.